The 20 T cell receptor beta chains in this list originate from one sample, sequenced in a study of cytomegalovirus exposure and HLA in healthy donors. Sequencing was performed with immunoSEQ multiplex PCR; in TCRdb, only in-frame clones are kept and a portion is missing. The sample includes about 88,000 clones, about four fifths of them seen just once. Source material: PBMCs. These receptors all stem from a woman aged 18 to 35 in good health and CMV-seropositive.

This clone was picked up a small number of times. One junction end disagrees with the germline gene, perhaps due to a read error. The chain joins TRBV28 to TRBJ2-7; 7 bases map to TRBD1. CDR1 MDHEN and CDR2 SYDVKM come from the germline V gene. The CDR3 contains 11 residues. CDR3 residues: CASSLEGQPIF. CDR3 DNA: TGTGCCAGCAGTTTAGAGGGACAGCCTATATTC.

The V gene is TRBV5-1, the J gene TRBJ2-3, with 7 positions matching TRBD2. Germline lookup yields CDR1 SGHRS and CDR2 YFSETQ. Trimming took 6 bases from V and 0 from J; bases not matched to a gene: 10. This CDR3 is 16 amino acids long. CDR3 residues: CASTLRGAGSTDTQYF. CDR3 nucleotide sequence: TGCGCCAGCACGTTACGGGGAGCGGGGAGCACAGATACGCAGTATTTT.

The genes are TRBV28 and TRBJ2-1; no clear D. The V and J ends lost 2 bases and 5 bases respectively, with 10 bases between them. Germline V CDR1 and CDR2: MDHEN, SYDVKM. The CDR3 spans 14 residues. This CDR3 reads CASSLNREHNEQFF. For the CDR3, the DNA is TGTGCCAGCAGTTTAAACAGAGAACACAATGAGCAGTTCTTC. The variable domain in full, with the rest retrieved from reference TRBV28 and TRBJ2-1, is DVKVTQSSRYLVKRTGEKVFLECVQDMDHENMFWYRQDPGLGLRLIYFSYDVKMKEKGDIPEGYSVSREKKERFSLILESASTNQTSMYLCASSLNREHNEQFFGPGTRLTVL.

The chain links TRBV6-5 to TRBJ1-6; TRBD1 might be the D (5 bases). The V and J ends lost 6 bases and 9 bases respectively, with 9 bases between them. Germline V gene lookup returns CDR1 MNHEY and CDR2 SVGAGI. The CDR3 has 12 residues. Here the CDR3 DNA reads TGTGCCAGCAGGCAGGGCAGTTCACCCCTCCACTTT. Its translation: CASRQGSSPLHF.

This chain connects TRBV5-5 to TRBJ1-2; D is unresolved. With 3 bases removed from V and 6 bases from J, the gap between germline ends came to 15 bases. CDR3 length: 14 residues. From germline, CDR1 is SGHKS and CDR2 YYEKEE (reference sequence). In DNA, the CDR3 is TGTGCCAGCAGCTCACCCGGGATCCCGAATGGCTACACCTTC. It codes for CASSSPGIPNGYTF. The whole variable domain, remainder taken from reference TRBV5-5 and TRBJ1-2, is DAGVTQSPTHLIKTRGQQVTLRCSPISGHKSVSWYQQVLGQGPQFIFQYYEKEERGRGNFPDRFSARQFPNYSSELNVNALLLGDSALYLCASSSPGIPNGYTFGSGTRLTVV.

This clone showed up just a few times. The chain uses TRBV19 and TRBJ1-1, with 8 bases fitting TRBD1. V was pared by 1 base and J by 2 bases, with 9 bases of the junction left unmatched. The CDR3 has 17 amino acids. The germline CDR1 and CDR2 sequences are LNHDA and SQIVND (reference sequence). The CDR3 sequence: CASSIAGGSILNTEAFF. The CDR3 DNA follows: TGTGCCAGTAGTATAGCAGGGGGCTCCATCTTAAACACTGAAGCTTTCTTT.

This chain links TRBV19 with TRBJ1-2, with a weak D call TRBD1 (6 bases). With 5 bases removed from V and 1 base from J, the gap between germline ends came to 14 bases. Germline V gene sequence: CDR1 LNHDA, CDR2 SQIVND (reference sequence). The CDR3 totals 15 residues. CDR3 nucleotides: TGTGCCAGTAGTGTCGAACACAGGGTTAACTATGGCTACACCTTC. This gives the protein CASSVEHRVNYGYTF.

The genes are TRBV18 and TRBJ2-1, with 8 bases lining up with TRBD2. The CDR3 is made up of 14 amino acids. Germline values: CDR1 KGHSH, CDR2 LQKENI. Losses at the gene ends were 0 bases for V and 15 bases for J; bases not matched to a gene: 10. The CDR3 sequence: CASSPPTPGGLRFF. In nucleotides, the CDR3 is TGTGCCAGCTCACCACCTACCCCGGGGGGGCTTAGGTTCTTC.

J is TRBJ1-2 and V is TRBV7-9; D is uncertain. The CDR3 length is 16 residues. Trimming took 4 bases from V and 4 from J, leaving 19 bases between them. Germline CDR1 reads SEHNR; CDR2 reads FQNEAQ (reference sequence). The chain's CDR3 is CASSSQWRETIYGYTF. The DNA for the CDR3 is TGTGCCAGCAGCTCCCAGTGGCGGGAGACTATCTATGGCTACACCTTC.

In this sample, this clone turned up once. The rearrangement uses TRBV7-2 and TRBJ2-7, with 13 bases aligning to TRBD2. Germline lookup yields CDR1 SGHTA and CDR2 FQGNSA. J was trimmed by 4 bases and V by 4 bases; bases with no gene match: 10. This CDR3 is 17 amino acids long. CDR3 nucleotides: TGTGCCAGCAGCTCCCGACTAGCGGGGGGTAAAGAGTACGAGCAGTACTTC. It specifies CASSSRLAGGKEYEQYF.

The V and J genes are TRBV11-2 and TRBJ2-5; TRBD2 is a possible D gene (6 bases). CDR1 and CDR2 (germline): SGHAT, FQNNGV. This CDR3 spans 15 amino acids. Trimming shortened V by 5 bases and J by 2 bases, and 15 bases separated the two germline ends. The CDR3 loop reads CASSPSLGGQETQYF. In DNA, the CDR3 is TGTGCCAGCAGCCCGTCGTTGGGGGGACAAGAGACCCAGTACTTC.

The rearrangement uses TRBV21-1 and TRBJ2-7; the table's D call, TRBD2, was not checked against the DNA. TRBV21-1 is a known pseudogene. This CDR3 region has 14 residues. CDR3 sequence: CASSERRRTYEQYF. CDR3 nucleotide sequence: TGTGCCAGCAGTGAACGCAGGAGGACCTACGAGCAGTACTTC.

The CDR3 region is CASSSRDSSYNSPLHF. DNA of the CDR3: TGTGCCAGCAGCTCCCGGGACTCCAGTTATAATTCACCCCTCCACTTT. The V and J genes are TRBV9 and TRBJ1-6, with D perhaps matching TRBD1 (5 bases). The germline gives CDR1 SGDLS, CDR2 YYNGEE. Trimming cost V 4 bases and J 4 bases, with 15 bases left between them. This CDR3 region has 16 residues.

The chain carries TRBV27 and TRBJ2-7, with 7 nucleotides matching TRBD1. Germline values: CDR1 MNHEY, CDR2 SMNVEV (reference sequence). The CDR3 covers 14 residues. The trim removed 6 bases at V and 6 bases at J, leaving 11 bases unmatched. The CDR3 region is CASRKQGEAGEQYF. In DNA, the CDR3 is TGTGCCAGCAGGAAGCAGGGGGAAGCTGGCGAGCAGTACTTC.

The genes are TRBV19 and TRBJ1-2; TRBD1 matches at 8 bases. The CDR3 has 14 residues. The V segment lost 7 bases and the J segment 4 bases; nucleotides outside the gene matches: 8. Per the germline V gene, CDR1 is LNHDA and CDR2 is SQIVND (reference sequence). The CDR3 DNA follows: TGTGCCAGTATCCCTGGGACAGGCGTCTATGGCTACACCTTC. Encoded protein: CASIPGTGVYGYTF.

The V call is TRBV7-9, the J call TRBJ2-4; 12 nucleotides line up with TRBD2. The junction had 13 bases not matched to a gene; V was cut back by 5 bases and J by 8 bases. CDR1 and CDR2 (germline): SEHNR, FQNEAQ (reference sequence). The CDR3 extends over 17 amino acids. The CDR3 DNA reads TGTGCCAGCAGCGACATAAGGACTAGCGGGGAAGATGACATTCAGTACTTC. Its protein is CASSDIRTSGEDDIQYF.

The chain is built from TRBV28 and TRBJ1-4; 8 bases are a match to TRBD1. The CDR3 totals 17 residues. Germline trimming cut 4 bases from V and 8 bases from J; bases unmatched to any gene: 15. Germline V CDR1 and CDR2: MDHEN, SYDVKM. The CDR3 protein is CASSWGQAGDVGEKLFF. Here the CDR3 DNA reads TGTGCCAGCAGTTGGGGACAGGCGGGGGACGTAGGGGAAAAACTGTTTTTT.

The rearrangement links TRBV6-1 to TRBJ2-3; D is perhaps TRBD2 (6 bases). Germline CDR1 MNHNS, CDR2 SASEGT. V was pared by 4 bases and J by 4 bases, with 21 bases between. The CDR3 totals 17 residues. Here the CDR3 DNA reads TGTGCCAGCAGTGGCCAGACTAGGACGAGCGGTCCAGATACGCAGTATTTT. Protein: CASSGQTRTSGPDTQYF.

The chain combines TRBV19 with TRBJ2-3; D ambiguous. The germline gives CDR1 LNHDA, CDR2 SQIVND (reference sequence). The V end lost 4 bases, the J end lost 6 bases, and 17 bases lay between the germline ends. The CDR3 sequence is 15 residues long. The CDR3: CASSKLGGFRDTQYF. The DNA of the CDR3 is TGTGCCAGTAGTAAACTCGGCGGTTTCCGCGATACGCAGTATTTT. The variable domain in full, completed from reference TRBV19 and TRBJ2-3, reads DGGITQSPKYLFRKEGQNVTLSCEQNLNHDAMYWYRQDPGQGLRLIYYSQIVNDFQKGDIAEGYSVSREKKESFPLTVTSAQKNPTAFYLCASSKLGGFRDTQYFGPGTRLTVL.

This clone was seen once. V gene TRBV30 combines with J gene TRBJ1-1, with a tentative D call TRBD1 (6 bases). Between the trimmed V and J ends, which lost 4 bases and 4 bases, there was a span of 16 bases. This CDR3 has 14 residues. The germline V gene encodes CDR1 GTSNPN and CDR2 SVGIG (reference sequence). DNA of the CDR3: TGTGCCTGGACCGAACAGGGCTTTGGCACTGAAGCTTTCTTT. Translated, it gives CAWTEQGFGTEAFF.